The next 11 T cell receptor beta chains were all read from a single sample in a study of identical twins listed by TCRdb under 2016. Libraries came from 5' RACE. The instrument was an Illumina HiSeq 2000. TCRdb reanalyzed the raw reads on its own, using fastp at Q25 for trimming and MiXCR for clone calling, and kept in-frame beta chains. Duplicate CDR3 protein sequences are folded into a single record with the most common DNA and genes. This sample gives fewer than 350,000 distinct CDR3 sequences in total; about 8.3% of them show up just once. The ten largest account for 2% to 2.5% of the sample. The data were also submitted as part of a second study, on yellow fever vaccine responses in identical twins.

Sequenced sample: memory (CD45RO+) T cells sorted from blood. Read against the paper, the sample's cell subset or site label means: CD45RO+ enriched T cells. The receptor set was obtained from a woman younger than 30 in good health.

There are many counts of this clonotype. V and J are TRBV29-1 and TRBJ2-7, with 8 bases lining up with TRBD1. Trimming cost V 6 bases and J 3 bases; bases outside gene matches: 10. Germline V gene sequence: CDR1 SQVTM, CDR2 ANQGSEA. The CDR3 sequence is 14 residues long. The CDR3 DNA sequence: TGCAGCGTGATCAAAATCACAGGGGGCTACGAGCAGTACTTC. This translates into CSVIKITGGYEQYF.

The sample holds many counts of this clonotype. The chain couples TRBV7-7 to TRBJ2-3, with a weak D call TRBD2 (6 bases). Germline CDR1 SSHAT, CDR2 FNYEAQ (reference sequence). V lost 1 base and J 3 bases, leaving 11 bases between the germline ends. The CDR3 totals 15 residues. The CDR3 loop reads CASSLGEGRTDTQYF. The CDR3 region has the DNA TGTGCCAGCAGCTTAGGCGAAGGGAGGACAGATACGCAGTATTTT. The full variable domain, its missing parts supplied by reference TRBV7-7 and TRBJ2-3, is GAGVSQSPRYKVTKRGQDVTLRCDPISSHATLYWYQQALGQGPEFLTYFNYEAQPDKSGLPSDRFSAERPEGSISTLTIQRTEQRDSAMYRCASSLGEGRTDTQYFGPGTRLTVL.

The table lists this clonotype with many counts. The chain couples TRBV29-1 to TRBJ2-3; TRBD2 is a possible D gene (7 bases). The CDR3 loop spans 14 amino acids. Trimming removed 3 bases at V and 5 bases at J, with 15 bases between. Germline loops: CDR1 SQVTM, CDR2 ANQGSEA. The CDR3 DNA sequence: TGCAGCGTTGAGTTGGGAGGGGGAGGAGATACGCAGTATTTT. Residues: CSVELGGGGDTQYF.

This clonotype was observed a few times. The chain uses TRBV3-1 and TRBJ2-5; 7 positions agree with TRBD2. CDR3 size: 16 residues. Germline lookup yields CDR1 LGHDT and CDR2 YNNKEL (reference sequence). The V gene end was trimmed by 1 base and the J gene end by 4 bases; junction bases not matched to a gene: 9. As DNA, the CDR3 is TGTGCCAGCAGCCAAGGGGGAGGGAGCGGGGCAGAGACCCAGTACTTC. This gives the protein CASSQGGGSGAETQYF.

This clonotype was counted only a few times. The V gene is TRBV12-3 or TRBV12-4, the J gene TRBJ2-1; 10 nucleotides agree with TRBD2. This CDR3 contains 17 residues. The J segment lost 8 bases and the V segment lost 7 bases, leaving 17 bases of the junction unmatched. Written as DNA, the CDR3 is TGTGCCAGCATCGAGCACCCGGGGAGCGGGGGGGCGGATGAGCAGTTCTTC. Encoded protein: CASIEHPGSGGADEQFF.

The chain links TRBV20-1 to TRBJ2-5, with 7 bases aligning to TRBD2. This CDR3 comprises 14 residues. With V trimmed by 4 bases and J by 1 base, 6 bases remained unmatched. Per the germline V gene, CDR1 is DFQATT and CDR2 is SNEGSKA (reference sequence). DNA of the CDR3: TGCAGTGCTACGAGCCCGGGAGGCCAAGAGACCCAGTACTTC. Its translation: CSATSPGGQETQYF.

The V call is TRBV29-1, the J call TRBJ2-1; 7 bases line up with TRBD2. This CDR3 has 14 amino acids. Germline lookup yields CDR1 SQVTM and CDR2 ANQGSEA. After removal of 4 bases from V and 0 bases from J, the junction contained 3 bases not matched to a gene. The CDR3 reads CSVAGGGSYNEQFF. The DNA of the CDR3 is TGCAGCGTTGCAGGCGGGGGCTCCTACAATGAGCAGTTCTTC.

This clonotype was seen ten or more times. The rearrangement joins TRBV29-1 to TRBJ2-1, with D possibly matching TRBD2 (5 bases). V lost 4 bases to trimming and J lost 9 bases, with 13 bases between them. CDR3 length: 12 amino acids. The V gene's germline CDR1 is SQVTM and CDR2 ANQGSEA. Here the CDR3 reads CSVGGLTGEQFF. Written as DNA, the CDR3 is TGCAGCGTTGGAGGACTTACGGGTGAGCAGTTCTTC.

The sample holds many counts of this clonotype. V usage is TRBV12-3 or TRBV12-4 and J usage is TRBJ1-4; D ambiguous. V gave up 6 bases and J gave up 3 bases, with 14 bases separating them. The CDR3 totals 15 residues. The CDR3 here is CASSSDPAANEKLFF. Here the CDR3 DNA reads TGTGCCAGCAGCTCGGACCCTGCGGCTAATGAAAAACTGTTTTTT.

This clonotype occurred many times. The chain carries TRBV5-1 and TRBJ1-4; TRBD1 is a possible D gene (6 bases). CDR1 and CDR2 from the germline V gene are SGHRS and YFSETQ. CDR3 size: 15 residues. V lost 1 base to trimming and J lost 4 bases, with 11 bases between them. The CDR3 spells CASSLTGTSNEKLFF. CDR3 nucleotide sequence: TGCGCCAGCAGCTTGACCGGGACAAGTAATGAAAAACTGTTTTTT.

This chain uses TRBV6-1 with TRBJ2-1; weak D call: TRBD2 (6 bases). Germline V gene sequence: CDR1 MNHNS, CDR2 SASEGT. Between the trimmed V and J ends, which lost 6 bases and 7 bases, there was a span of 19 bases. The CDR3 loop spans 15 amino acids. CDR3 DNA sequence: TGTGCCAGCAGACTGGCTTTGGACTATCGGAATGAGCAGTTCTTC. Translating gives CASRLALDYRNEQFF.